These T cell receptor beta chains were read from a single sample in a study of cytomegalovirus exposure and HLA in healthy donors. Only in-frame clones appear in the TCRdb table, and some are missing; sequencing was by immunoSEQ multiplex PCR. This table has fewer than 250,000 clones, about 86% appearing once. The specimen sequenced was PBMCs. These receptors were taken from a middle-aged man in good health and CMV-seropositive. Each CDR3 is given with its conserved first and last residue. D genes are given only for firm matches. Part of the rows lack a size; the others show once, few, many or a class for expanded clones.

TRBD2	TRBJ2-5	TRBV7-9	NA	TGTGCCAGCAGCCGGGGACTAGCCGAAGAGACCCAGTACTTC	CASSRGLAEETQYF
NA	TRBJ2-5	TRBV5-4	NA	TGTGCCAGCAGCTTCTCGACAGTTCAAGAGACCCAGTACTTC	CASSFSTVQETQYF
NA	TRBJ2-3	TRBV4-2	NA	TGTGCCAGCAGCCAAGGTTCCCCCGTGGATACGCAGTATTTT	CASSQGSPVDTQYF
NA	TRBJ1-2	TRBV5-4	NA	TGTGCCAGCAGCTTGGAACAGCTTTCTAACTATGGCTACACCTTC	CASSLEQLSNYGYTF
TRBD2	TRBJ2-4	TRBV5-8	NA	TGTGCCAGCAGCTTATTCAAAACTAGCGGGAGGGCCTTGGTTCAGTACTTC	CASSLFKTSGRALVQYF
TRBD1	TRBJ2-7	TRBV6-1	NA	TGTGCCAGCACCGTAACAGGGGGTCACTACGAGCAGTACTTC	CASTVTGGHYEQYF
NA	TRBJ1-2	TRBV28	NA	TGTGCCAGCAGTTTCGGGGGTGGAGACTATGGCTACACCTTC	CASSFGGGDYGYTF
NA	TRBJ1-2	TRBV28	NA	TGTGCCAGCAGCTTCACCTCGACGGTCGGGTATGGCTACACCTTC	CASSFTSTVGYGYTF
TRBD2	TRBJ2-7	TRBV5-6	NA	TGTGCCAGCAGCGACCCGGGACTAGGTTTCTACGAGCAGTACTTC	CASSDPGLGFYEQYF
TRBD2	TRBJ2-2	TRBV13	NA	TGTGCCAGCAGTAAAAACGTAGCGGGAGTAAAGACCGGGGAGCTGTTTTTT	CASSKNVAGVKTGELFF
NA	TRBJ2-1	TRBV21-1	NA	TGTGCCAGCAGCAATCGGTTCCTAGCGGGAGGCAATGAGCAGTTCTTC	CASSNRFLAGGNEQFF
NA	TRBJ1-1	TRBV7-8	NA	TGTGCCAGCAGCTTAGCGGGGCCGAACACTGAAGCTTTCTTT	CASSLAGPNTEAFF
TRBD1	TRBJ1-1	TRBV5-4	NA	TGTGCCAGCAGCATTGGACAGGGTCGATTGAACACTGAAGCTTTCTTT	CASSIGQGRLNTEAFF
TRBD1	TRBJ1-4	TRBV11-2	NA	TGTGCCAGCAGCTTAGATCGGGCAGGGGGAGAAAAACTGTTTTTT	CASSLDRAGGEKLFF
NA	TRBJ2-7	TRBV30	once	TGTGCCTGGGAGAGGGGGGGCGAGCAGTACTTC	CAWERGGEQYF
TRBD2	TRBJ2-3	TRBV2	NA	TGTGCCAGCAGCAGGGAGGGGCTAGCGGGAGCAGATACGCAGTATTTT	CASSREGLAGADTQYF
NA	TRBJ1-2	TRBV7-6	NA	TGTGCCAGCAGCCCCCCGGGAGCGTATGGCTACACCTTC	CASSPPGAYGYTF
TRBD2	TRBJ2-3	TRBV29-1	NA	TGCAGCGTAACTTCCCGGGGGGGTGCCACGCTGAATTTT	CSVTSRGGATLNF
TRBD1	TRBJ2-7	TRBV5-1	NA	TGCGCCAGCAGCACGGGACAGGGCCTAGCCTACGAGCAGTACTTC	CASSTGQGLAYEQYF
NA	TRBJ2-1	TRBV7-2	NA	TGTGCCAGCAGCTACGATCCGCTGAGCGATGAGCAGTTCTTC	CASSYDPLSDEQFF
NA	TRBJ2-7	TRBV2	NA	TGTGCCAGCAACGTGGTGAGGATTGACGAGCAGTACTTC	CASNVVRIDEQYF
NA	TRBJ1-4	TRBV2	once	TGTGCCAGCAGTCGCGTGGGCAGTACTAATGAAAAACTGTTTTTT	CASSRVGSTNEKLFF
NA	TRBJ1-1	TRBV7-3	many	TGTGCCAGCAGCCCAGGGGTGGGGGTAGGCACTGAAGCTTTCTTT	CASSPGVGVGTEAFF
NA	TRBJ1-1	TRBV18	NA	TGTGCCAGCTCACTATCAGGCACGAACACTGAAGCTTTCTTT	CASSLSGTNTEAFF
NA	TRBJ2-1	TRBV18	NA	TGTGCCAGCTCACTAGCGAGGTACAATGAGCAGTTCTTC	CASSLARYNEQFF
NA	TRBJ1-2	TRBV7-8	NA	TGTGCCAGCAGCTCCTCCGGGACTGCAAACTATGGCTACACCTTC	CASSSSGTANYGYTF
NA	TRBJ2-7	TRBV15	NA	TGTGCCACCAGCAGAGCTGTGGAGGAAACCCGGGAGCAGTACTTC	CATSRAVEETREQYF
TRBD1	TRBJ1-4	TRBV9	NA	TGTGCCAGCAGCGTAGAGGGACAGTTTAATGAAAAACTGTTTTTT	CASSVEGQFNEKLFF
NA	TRBJ1-1	TRBV5-1	NA	TGTGCCAGCAGCTTGGGGGGGGACACTGAAGCTTTCTTT	CASSLGGDTEAFF
NA	TRBJ1-1	TRBV7-9	NA	TGTGCCAGCAGCTTTGTTTTAGGGAGCAACACTGAAGCTTTCTTT	CASSFVLGSNTEAFF
NA	TRBJ2-5	TRBV5-1	NA	TGCGCCTCCGGGGGAGGAGGCGGTTTGCAAGAGACCCAGTACTTC	CASGGGGGLQETQYF
NA	TRBJ2-5	TRBV5-1	once	TGCGCCAGCCGATCCGGGTCCGGGTATGAGACCCAGTACTTC	CASRSGSGYETQYF
TRBD2	TRBJ2-1	TRBV19	once	TGTGCCAGTAGTCCCACCCATTCTAGCGGGACATACAATGAGCAGTTCTTC	CASSPTHSSGTYNEQFF
TRBD1	TRBJ2-3	TRBV11-1	few	TGTGCCAGCAGCTTCAGACAGGGGGTAGGAGATACGCAGTATTTT	CASSFRQGVGDTQYF
NA	TRBJ1-1	TRBV4-3	NA	TGCGCCAGCAGCGAGGTTATCGGTGGCTATAATGGTTACACTGAAGCTTTCTTT	CASSEVIGGYNGYTEAFF
NA	TRBJ2-7	TRBV5-6	once	TGTGCCAGCAGCTCCCCACTGACTAGTCCCTACGAGCAGTACTTC	CASSSPLTSPYEQYF
TRBD1	TRBJ1-2	TRBV4-3	NA	TGCGCCAGCAGCCAAGCACTAGGACAGGAAGCATATGGCTACACCTTC	CASSQALGQEAYGYTF
NA	TRBJ2-1	TRBV19	NA	TGTGCCAGTAGTATGGGGCTGCACAATGAGCAGTTCTTC	CASSMGLHNEQFF
NA	TRBJ2-7	TRBV25-1	NA	TGTGCCAGCAGTGAGCCCGGGGGAAGGAACGAGCAGTACTTC	CASSEPGGRNEQYF
TRBD1	TRBJ1-5	TRBV6-1	NA	TGTGCCAGCAGTGAAGCGGGACAGCAAAATCAGCCCCAGCATTTT	CASSEAGQQNQPQHF
NA	TRBJ2-1	TRBV19	NA	TGTGCCAGTAGCTCGAGGGGCAGCGGGTACGATGAGCAGTTCTTC	CASSSRGSGYDEQFF
TRBD2	TRBJ2-6	TRBV7-2	NA	TGTGCCAGCAGCTTAGTCCCTAGCGGGCTTATAGGGGCCAACGTCCTGACTTTC	CASSLVPSGLIGANVLTF